This entry is about one T cell receptor beta chain. Its target is not known. These data originate in a study of post-analysis software for immune sequencing data. Study-level findings and limits: Among roughly 5 TRBV segments more frequent in patients than controls were TRBV5-6, TRBV5-1 and TRBV20-1. Among multiple sclerosis patients, normalized Chao1 diversity was significantly below that of controls.

Unique molecular identifiers had been added to the TCR beta cDNA libraries. Yield was roughly 0.5 million cDNA molecules from around 1 to 10 million T cells. TCRdb used MiXCR to reprocess the PCR reads, holding one entry per CDR3 protein. The sample lists hundreds of thousands of distinct CDR3 sequences; around 64% were seen once. The CDR3 is 17 amino acids. The J segment lost 4 bases and the V segment lost 5 bases, leaving 12 bases of the junction unmatched. Per the germline V gene, CDR1 is SGHRS and CDR2 is YFSETQ. The chain is built from TRBV5-1 and TRBJ2-1, with TRBD2 identical over 10 bases. Input material: blood. This clonotype originated in a girl aged 2-10 years with multiple sclerosis. CDR3 region: CASSSSASGGVYNEQFF. CDR3 nucleotides: TGCGCCAGCAGTTCCTCGGCTAGCGGGGGCGTGTACAATGAGCAGTTCTTC.